The following is a T cell receptor (beta chain) sequence with its context. This sample is drawn from a study of cytomegalovirus exposure and HLA in healthy donors. Per germline, CDR1 MNHEY and CDR2 SVGAGI. The CDR3 loop spans 13 amino acids. Deletions cut 4 bases from V and 7 bases from J, with 13 bases between. Primers: 60 Vbeta forward and 13 Jbeta reverse. Profiling relied on immunoSEQ multiplex PCR, and the TCRdb table lists in-frame clones only, not all of them. The table lists over 65,000 clones, 75% to 85% of them singletons, with 6% to 7.5% in the top ten. Sample: PBMCs. The rearrangement joins TRBV6-5 to TRBJ1-2; D unclear. This clonotype originated in a human donor in good health. CDR3 sequence: CASSSRFFSGYTF. The CDR3 DNA sequence: TGTGCCAGCAGTTCTAGGTTCTTCTCTGGCTACACCTTC.